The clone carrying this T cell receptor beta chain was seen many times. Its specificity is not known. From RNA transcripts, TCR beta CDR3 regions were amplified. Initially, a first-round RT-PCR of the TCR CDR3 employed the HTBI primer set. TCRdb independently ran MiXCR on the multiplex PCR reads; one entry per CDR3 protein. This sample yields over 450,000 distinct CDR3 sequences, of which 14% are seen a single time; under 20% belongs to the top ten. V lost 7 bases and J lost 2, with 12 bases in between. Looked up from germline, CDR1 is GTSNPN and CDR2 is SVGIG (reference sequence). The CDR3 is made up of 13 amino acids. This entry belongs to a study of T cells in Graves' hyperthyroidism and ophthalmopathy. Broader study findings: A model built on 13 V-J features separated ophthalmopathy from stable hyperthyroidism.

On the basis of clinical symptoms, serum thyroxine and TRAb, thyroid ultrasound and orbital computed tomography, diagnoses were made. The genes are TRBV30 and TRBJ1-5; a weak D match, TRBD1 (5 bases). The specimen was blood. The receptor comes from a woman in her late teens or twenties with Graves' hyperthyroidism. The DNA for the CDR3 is TGTGCCTTGGGGCCCGGGGGCAATCAGCCCCAGCATTTT. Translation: CALGPGGNQPQHF.